This passage covers 29 T cell receptor beta chains from one sample sequenced in a study of vaccination and CD4 T cells after COVID-19. With the Oncomine TCR Beta short-read assay, DNA from cultured CD4+ T cells was sequenced. A single record per CDR3 protein comes from TCRdb applying MiXCR to the PCR reads. The repertoire includes 8,500 to 13,000 distinct CDR3 sequences, roughly 28% of them detected once, and more than 8% sits in the top ten. These receptors have no known antigen. Treatment denoted: roughly 10-day PBMC culture with coronavirus spike peptide pools or control peptides (ViraFEST assay). The sample was CD4+ T cells from blood, cultured in vitro. The receptors were gathered from a human donor who had recovered from COVID-19.

The chain is built from TRBV6-2 or TRBV6-3 and TRBJ2-7; 10 nucleotides match TRBD2. The germline V gene has CDR1 MNHEY and CDR2 SVGEGT. V shed 6 bases, J shed 2 bases, and the junction held 4 bases outside the gene matches. The CDR3 covers 14 residues. Written as DNA, the CDR3 is TGTGCCAGCAGCAGGCTAGCGGGAGCCTACGAGCAGTACTTC. It specifies CASSRLAGAYEQYF.

The chain links TRBV7-2 to TRBJ2-5; 8 nucleotides agree with TRBD2. Germline CDR1 is SGHTA and CDR2 is FQGNSA. The CDR3 has 16 residues. The ends lost 4 bases at V and 4 bases at J; junction bases unmatched: 11. The CDR3 DNA sequence: TGTGCCAGCAGCTCTCGAGCGGGGGAGGCTTTAGAGACCCAGTACTTC. This gives the protein CASSSRAGEALETQYF.

This clonotype came up a few times. The rearrangement uses TRBV20-1 and TRBJ2-3; TRBD2 matches at 16 bases. Unmatched junction bases numbered 9, after V lost 5 bases and J lost 1 base. CDR1 is DFQATT, CDR2 SNEGSKA, per germline (reference sequence). CDR3 size: 18 residues. Here the CDR3 reads CSARRGLAGGFGTDTQYF. The CDR3 nucleotides read TGCAGTGCTCGAAGGGGACTAGCGGGAGGGTTTGGCACAGATACGCAGTATTTT.

V and J are TRBV7-2 and TRBJ2-2; TRBD1 matches 11 bases. The junction had 5 bases not matched to a gene; V was cut back by 0 bases and J by 2 bases. The CDR3 has 18 amino acids. Looked up from germline, CDR1 is SGHTA and CDR2 is FQGNSA. DNA of the CDR3: TGTGCCAGCAGCTTAGCGGACAGGGGGCGGCTCAACACCGGGGAGCTGTTTTTT. It encodes CASSLADRGRLNTGELFF.

This clonotype was observed a handful of times. The V call is TRBV20-1, the J call TRBJ2-1; D is possibly TRBD1 or TRBD2 (5 bases each). The germline V gene encodes CDR1 DFQATT and CDR2 SNEGSKA (reference sequence). The CDR3 runs 14 residues. Trimming left V 8 bases short and J 3 bases short, with 17 bases between. CDR3 loop: CSPRRADNYNEQFF. In DNA, the CDR3 is TGCAGTCCTCGGCGAGCGGACAACTACAATGAGCAGTTCTTC.

This clonotype was counted only a few times. This chain joins TRBV20-1 and TRBJ1-1; no definite D call. Trimming pared 0 bases from V and 0 bases from J, leaving 8 bases between. This CDR3 is built from 14 residues. CDR1 DFQATT and CDR2 SNEGSKA come from the germline V gene (reference sequence). CDR3: CSARDPRVNTEAFF. The DNA for the CDR3 is TGCAGTGCTAGAGATCCCCGGGTGAACACTGAAGCTTTCTTT.

The V call is TRBV27, the J call TRBJ1-2; possible D gene TRBD1, 6 bases. Trimming took off 3 bases at V and 8 bases at J, with 13 bases between the two ends. Per the germline V gene, CDR1 is MNHEY and CDR2 is SMNVEV (reference sequence). The length of the CDR3 is 13 residues. The CDR3 here is CASSFERGLGYTF. The DNA for the CDR3 is TGTGCCAGCAGTTTTGAACGGGGGCTCGGCTACACCTTC.

This clonotype was seen just once. The V call is TRBV6-2 or TRBV6-3, the J call TRBJ2-3; TRBD1 aligns across 7 bases. Germline V gene data show CDR1 as MNHEY and CDR2 as SVGEGT. The CDR3 has 17 residues. J gave up 0 bases and V 2 bases, and 8 bases lay outside the gene matches. CDR3 in DNA: TGTGCCAGCAGTTACCCCAGCCAGGGGGTGAGCACAGATACGCAGTATTTT. Its translation: CASSYPSQGVSTDTQYF.

The J gene is TRBJ1-2, the V gene TRBV7-2; 7 bases align to TRBD1. The germline V gene has CDR1 SGHTA and CDR2 FQGNSA. The CDR3 is 14 residues long. Losses at the gene ends were 5 bases for V and 5 bases for J; bases not matched to a gene: 8. This CDR3 reads CASSPGQVIYGYTF. CDR3 nucleotides: TGTGCCAGCAGCCCCGGACAGGTGATTTATGGCTACACCTTC.

The chain employs TRBV6-5 and TRBJ2-1, with D uncertain. The CDR3 loop spans 11 amino acids. Germline V gene sequence: CDR1 MNHEY, CDR2 SVGAGI. Trimming left V 4 bases short and J 8 bases short, with 6 bases between. The CDR3: CASSSGDEQFF. Here the CDR3 DNA reads TGTGCCAGCAGTTCGGGCGATGAGCAGTTCTTC.

This clonotype was seen more than once but under ten times. This sequence joins TRBV11-3 and TRBJ1-1; D uncertain. Trimming shortened V by 5 bases and J by 7 bases, and 8 bases separated the two germline ends. Germline CDR1 reads SGHNT; CDR2 reads YENEEA. The CDR3 contains 11 residues. The CDR3 sequence is CASSLLGEAFF. In DNA, the CDR3 is TGTGCCAGCAGCCTACTGGGTGAAGCTTTCTTT.

A word on this clonotype: The junction departs from germline at one end; a sequencing error may be responsible. The V call is TRBV11-3, the J call TRBJ1-2, with D tentatively TRBD1 (5 bases). The CDR3 consists of 12 residues. Germline V gives CDR1 SGHNT, CDR2 YENEEA. CDR3 in amino acids: CASRSPAGRYIF. In DNA form, the CDR3 reads TGTGCCAGCAGATCACCCGCAGGGCGCTACATCTTC.

This clonotype was counted only a few times. The chain employs TRBV7-8 and TRBJ1-5; 9 bases map to TRBD1. The CDR3 spans 15 residues. Per the germline V gene, CDR1 is SGHVS and CDR2 is FQNEAQ. The trim removed 5 bases at V and 2 bases at J, leaving 4 bases unmatched. The CDR3 DNA reads TGTGCCAGCAGCACCCGGGACAGGGGCAATCAGCCCCAGCATTTT. Translating gives CASSTRDRGNQPQHF.

This clonotype is medium-sized in the sample. The rearrangement links TRBV5-4 to TRBJ2-5; D gene ambiguous. This CDR3 has 15 amino acids. Looked up from germline, CDR1 is SGHNT and CDR2 is YYREEE (reference sequence). Trimming shortened V by 10 bases and J by 1 base, and 20 bases separated the two germline ends. CDR3 sequence reads: CAASRAPGPQETQYF. CDR3 coding DNA: TGTGCCGCAAGTAGGGCCCCCGGCCCCCAAGAGACCCAGTACTTC.

This clonotype was recorded a few times. The chain joins TRBV27 to TRBJ2-7, with 8 positions matching TRBD1. Germline V lookup: CDR1 MNHEY, CDR2 SMNVEV (reference sequence). V shed 5 bases and J 0 bases; nucleotides not matched to a gene: 3. The CDR3 length is 14 residues. CDR3 protein: CASSGQGNSYEQYF. The CDR3 DNA sequence: TGTGCCAGCAGTGGACAGGGCAACTCCTACGAGCAGTACTTC.

In this sample, this clonotype turned up a few times. This chain joins TRBV20-1 and TRBJ2-7, with TRBD1 as a possible D gene (6 bases). V was trimmed by 0 bases and J by 3 bases, leaving 12 bases between them. Germline assignment: CDR1 DFQATT and CDR2 SNEGSKA (reference sequence). The CDR3 contains 14 residues. CDR3: CSARDAARGYEQYF. The CDR3 nucleotides read TGCAGTGCTAGAGATGCCGCCAGGGGCTACGAGCAGTACTTC.

In its sample, this clonotype was seen a few times. The chain joins TRBV6-5 to TRBJ2-1, with 7 bases matching TRBD2. CDR1 is MNHEY, CDR2 SVGAGI, per germline. The CDR3 runs 14 residues. Trimming took 2 bases from V and 7 from J; bases not matched to a gene: 5. In DNA form, the CDR3 reads TGTGCCAGCAGTTACGCGGGAGCCAGGAATGAGCAGTTCTTC. It translates to CASSYAGARNEQFF.

This clonotype was seen a handful of times. The J gene is TRBJ1-1, the V gene TRBV30; D is undetermined. The CDR3 length is 12 residues. Germline CDR1 is GTSNPN and CDR2 is SVGIG (reference sequence). V shed 3 bases and J shed 1 base, with 6 bases lying between them. CDR3 in amino acids: CAWRARNTEAFF. In nucleotides, the CDR3 is TGTGCCTGGAGAGCCAGGAACACTGAAGCTTTCTTT.

About this clonotype itself: A read error is possible here, since a much larger clone lies one base away. The chain employs TRBV20-1 and TRBJ1-2, with D maybe TRBD1 (6 bases). The germline V gene has CDR1 DFQATT and CDR2 SNEGSKA (reference sequence). Trimming removed 6 bases from V and 2 bases from J, with 22 bases in between. This CDR3 region has 16 residues. The CDR3 DNA is TGCAGTGCCACGGGGGGGGCGTCGGCGGGGAACTATGGCTACACCTTC. Protein: CSATGGASAGNYGYTF.

This clonotype is labeled medium-sized. This rearrangement joins TRBV27 to TRBJ1-2; tentative D call: TRBD1 (5 bases). The CDR3 spans 15 residues. Per germline, CDR1 MNHEY and CDR2 SMNVEV (reference sequence). V shed 5 bases and J shed 0 bases, with 13 bases lying between them. This CDR3 reads CASSIGAAANYGYTF. CDR3 coding DNA: TGTGCCAGCAGTATAGGGGCAGCAGCTAACTATGGCTACACCTTC.

By sample share, this clonotype is medium-sized (0.01 to 0.1%). V and J are TRBV24-1 and TRBJ1-1; D is uncertain. The CDR3 length is 11 residues. Germline-derived CDR1 and CDR2 are KGHDR and SFDVKD. V lost 9 bases and J lost 8, with 12 bases in between. CDR3 nucleotide sequence: TGTGCCACCCGACACGGGGAGGAAGCTTTCTTT. Amino acid sequence: CATRHGEEAFF.

By share of the sample, this clonotype is medium-sized. The V and J genes are TRBV7-6 and TRBJ1-2, with D unresolved. The CDR3 is 13 residues long. CDR1 is SGHVS, CDR2 FNYEAQ, per germline. V dropped 4 bases and J dropped 8 bases, with 14 bases sitting between them. CDR3 sequence (DNA): TGTGCCAGCAGCTCCCGGGAGGCCTCAGGCTACACCTTC. As protein: CASSSREASGYTF.

The rearrangement links TRBV6-1 to TRBJ1-1; D is ambiguous. This CDR3 region has 13 residues. Trimming pared 4 bases from V and 1 base from J, leaving 7 bases between. CDR1 and CDR2 (germline): MNHNS, SASEGT. In DNA form, the CDR3 reads TGTGCCAGCAGTGTCCAGCAGAACACTGAAGCTTTCTTT. Translation gives CASSVQQNTEAFF.

This chain uses TRBV7-7 with TRBJ2-3; 7 positions match TRBD1. Germline CDR1 is SSHAT and CDR2 is FNYEAQ (reference sequence). The CDR3 runs 14 residues. The CDR3 region is CASSRTGRTDTQYF. As DNA, the CDR3 is TGTGCTAGCTCAAGGACAGGCCGCACAGATACGCAGTATTTT.

This clonotype has only a few counts. V usage is TRBV11-3 and J usage is TRBJ2-1; 10 positions agree with TRBD2. Unmatched junction bases numbered 9, after V lost 5 bases and J lost 2 bases. The germline gives CDR1 SGHNT, CDR2 YENEEA. The CDR3 is 17 amino acids. The CDR3 protein is CASSPPGLAATYNEQFF. DNA for the CDR3: TGTGCCAGCAGCCCTCCCGGACTAGCGGCGACCTACAATGAGCAGTTCTTC. Full variable domain (missing parts from reference TRBV11-3 and TRBJ2-1): EAGVVQSPRYKIIEKKQPVAFWCNPISGHNTLYWYLQNLGQGPELLIRYENEEAVDDSQLPKDRFSAERLKGVDSTLKIQPAELGDSAVYLCASSPPGLAATYNEQFFGPGTRLTVL.

This chain links TRBV5-1 with TRBJ2-7; TRBD2 agrees at 7 bases. CDR3 length equals 14 residues. CDR1 SGHRS and CDR2 YFSETQ come from the germline V gene. Losses at the gene ends were 0 bases for V and 5 bases for J; bases not matched to a gene: 5. CDR3 DNA: TGCGCCAGCAGCTTGGGGCGGGAGACCAACGAGCAGTACTTC. It codes for CASSLGRETNEQYF.

As DNA, the CDR3 is TGTGCCAGCAGGGCAGGGCACACTGTCAATGAGCAGTTCTTC. This codes for CASRAGHTVNEQFF. The rearrangement uses TRBV11-2 and TRBJ2-1, with D perhaps TRBD1 (5 bases). The CDR3 extends over 14 amino acids. Germline CDR1 SGHAT, CDR2 FQNNGV. V was clipped by 6 bases and J by 6 bases, with 15 bases between them.

This clonotype was observed a handful of times. The chain combines TRBV6-2 or TRBV6-3 with TRBJ1-2; D unresolved. V lost 8 bases, J lost 8 bases, and 15 bases lay in between. From germline, CDR1 is MNHEY and CDR2 SVGEGT. The CDR3 is 12 amino acids. The CDR3 spells CASGSRGGGYTF. The CDR3 nucleotides read TGTGCCAGCGGGAGCCGGGGTGGCGGCTACACCTTC.

A word on this clonotype: This may arise from a read error, as a much more abundant clone is one base away. The rearrangement joins TRBV20-1 to TRBJ1-2; D is perhaps TRBD1 (6 bases). The germline CDR1 and CDR2 sequences are DFQATT and SNEGSKA (reference sequence). V was trimmed by 6 bases and J by 8 bases, leaving 16 bases between them. The CDR3 sequence is 12 residues long. The CDR3 sequence: CSAPTGGLGYTF. The DNA for the CDR3 is TGCAGTGCCCCCACGGGGGGGCTGGGCTACACCTTC.